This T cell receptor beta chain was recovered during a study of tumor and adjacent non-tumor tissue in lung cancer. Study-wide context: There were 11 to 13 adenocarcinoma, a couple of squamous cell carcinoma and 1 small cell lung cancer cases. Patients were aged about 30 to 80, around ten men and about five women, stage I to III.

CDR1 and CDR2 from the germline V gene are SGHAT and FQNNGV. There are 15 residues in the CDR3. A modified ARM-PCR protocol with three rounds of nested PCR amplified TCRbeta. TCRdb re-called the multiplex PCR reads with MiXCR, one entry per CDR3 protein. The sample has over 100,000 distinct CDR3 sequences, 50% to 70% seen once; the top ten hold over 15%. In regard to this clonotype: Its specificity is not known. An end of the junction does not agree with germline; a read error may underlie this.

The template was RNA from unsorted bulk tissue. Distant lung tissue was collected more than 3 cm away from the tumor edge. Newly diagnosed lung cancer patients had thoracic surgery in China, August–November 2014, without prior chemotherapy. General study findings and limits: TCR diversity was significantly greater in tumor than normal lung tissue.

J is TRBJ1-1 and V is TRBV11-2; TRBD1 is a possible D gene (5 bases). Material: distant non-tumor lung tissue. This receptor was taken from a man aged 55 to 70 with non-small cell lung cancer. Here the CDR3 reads CTSSPKGGGVTETFF. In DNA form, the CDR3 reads TGCACCAGCAGCCCAAAGGGTGGGGGTGTCACTGAAACTTTCTTT.